Each of the 6 T cell receptor beta chains below was sequenced from the same sample in a study of CXCR3-negative and CXCR3-positive naive CD8 T cells. cDNA libraries for TRB were generated by 5' RACE incorporating UMI labels. Reanalyzing the 5' RACE reads, TCRdb keeps one entry per CDR3 protein, without DNA. The ten most abundant clones cover around 5% of a sample with fewer than 65,000 distinct CDR3 sequences. Study conclusions and caveats: More hydrophobic TRB CDR3s were found in CXCR3-positive naive cells than in CXCR3-negative naive cells.

Their target antigens are unknown. Sequencing was done on a sample of naive CXCR3+ CD8+ T cells from blood. As for subset: CD45RO-CCR7+CD27+CD95- naive CD8+ T cells expressing CXCR3 (TNR3+). The source is a human donor in good health. Some clones in this sample may be carry-over from other donors' samples.

The V and J genes are TRBV12-2 and TRBJ1-2; TCRdb's D call, TRBD1, is unchecked because there is no DNA. TRBV12-2 is assigned pseudogene status. There are 19 residues in the CDR3. This CDR3 reads CASRLIIVVPQGRSYGYTF.

The chain employs TRBV7-9 and TRBJ2-7. This CDR3 is built from 13 residues. Germline V CDR1 and CDR2: SEHNR, FQNEAQ (reference sequence). CDR3 protein: CASSPTETYEQYF. The complete variable domain, with remaining parts taken from reference TRBV7-9 and TRBJ2-7, reads DTGVSQNPRHKITKRGQNVTFRCDPISEHNRLYWYRQTLGQGPEFLTYFQNEAQLEKSRLLSDRFSAERPKGSFSTLEIQRTEQGDSAMYLCASSPTETYEQYFGPGTRLTVT.

The chain joins TRBV28 to TRBJ2-1; TCRdb designates TRBD1, a call that cannot be tested without DNA. This CDR3 has 12 amino acids. The V gene's germline CDR1 is MDHEN and CDR2 SYDVKM. The CDR3 sequence: CASSNRGGEQFF.

The chain couples TRBV25-1 to TRBJ2-7. The CDR3 runs 14 residues. Germline CDR1 MGHDK, CDR2 SYGVNS. This CDR3 is CASSKTGGSYEQYF.

The chain employs TRBV15 and TRBJ2-1. This CDR3 is 15 amino acids long. Germline V lookup: CDR1 LNHNV, CDR2 YYDKDF (reference sequence). CDR3 region: CATSGGRDSYNEQFF. The whole variable domain, remainder taken from reference TRBV15 and TRBJ2-1, is DAMVIQNPRYQVTQFGKPVTLSCSQTLNHNVMYWYQQKSSQAPKLLFHYYDKDFNNEADTPDNFQSRRPNTSFCFLDIRSPGLGDTAMYLCATSGGRDSYNEQFFGPGTRLTVL.

The rearrangement joins TRBV4-3 to TRBJ2-1; TCRdb's D gene call, TRBD2, goes unchecked for lack of DNA. The CDR3 runs to 18 residues. Germline assignment: CDR1 LGHNA and CDR2 YSLEER. The CDR3 sequence: CASSQVEAGETFNNEQFF.